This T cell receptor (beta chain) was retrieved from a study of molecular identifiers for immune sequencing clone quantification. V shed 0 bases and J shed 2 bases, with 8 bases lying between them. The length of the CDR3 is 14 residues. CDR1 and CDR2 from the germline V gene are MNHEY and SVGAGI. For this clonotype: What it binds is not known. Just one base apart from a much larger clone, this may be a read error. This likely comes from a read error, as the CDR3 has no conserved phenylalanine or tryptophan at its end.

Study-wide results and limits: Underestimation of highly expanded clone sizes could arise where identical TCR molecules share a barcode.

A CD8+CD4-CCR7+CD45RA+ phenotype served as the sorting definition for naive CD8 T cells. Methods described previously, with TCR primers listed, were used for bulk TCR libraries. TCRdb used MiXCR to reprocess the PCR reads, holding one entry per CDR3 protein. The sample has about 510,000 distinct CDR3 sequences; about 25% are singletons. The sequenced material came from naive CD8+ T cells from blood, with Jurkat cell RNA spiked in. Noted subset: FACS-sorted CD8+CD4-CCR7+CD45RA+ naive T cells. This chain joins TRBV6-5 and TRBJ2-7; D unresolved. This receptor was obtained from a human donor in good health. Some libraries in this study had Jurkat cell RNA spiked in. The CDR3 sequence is CASSYSRPPYEQYL. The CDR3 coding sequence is TGTGCCAGCAGTTACTCTCGGCCCCCCTACGAGCAGTACCTC.